This T cell receptor beta chain derives from a study of control samples from healthy donors and cancer patients. Profiled with immunoSEQ multiplex PCR; TCRdb holds only in-frame clones, not every one. The sample consists of roughly 20,000 clones, roughly 80% of them appearing once. The CDR3 is 15 residues long. The V gene lost 6 bases and the J gene lost 6 bases, with 17 bases spanning the gap. Germline V gene data show CDR1 as MDHEN and CDR2 as SYDVKM. J is TRBJ2-2 and V is TRBV28, with D possibly being TRBD1 or TRBD2 (7 bases each). This clonotype originated in a man aged 55 to 70 with head and neck cancer. Input material: PBMCs. CDR3 DNA sequence: TGTGCCAGCAGCTACTCCCAGGGGGGGGCCGGGGAGCTGTTTTTT. Amino acids: CASSYSQGGAGELFF.